This TCR beta chain was identified in a study of regulatory T cells in long-lasting Graves disease. Regarding the study as a whole: It is possible that accuracy was reduced by the small size of the sample. Persistent disease showed a preference for TRBV28, TRBJ1-2 and TRBJ2-5.

Both iRepertoire HTBI primers and Arm-PCR of CDR3 regions were used to build the TCR beta libraries. TCRdb fed the multiplex PCR reads into MiXCR, producing one record per CDR3 protein. The data contain about 540,000 distinct CDR3 sequences, roughly 12% of them singletons. Germline V CDR1 and CDR2: KGHDR, SFDVKD. Trimming took 9 bases from V and 3 from J, leaving 13 bases between them. This CDR3 is 13 amino acids long. The sample holds many counts of this clonotype. Its specificity is not known. Time point defined: newly diagnosed GD, antithyroid drugs for less than 3 months. PBMC RNA was the source of the TCR library. In each case, Graves' disease was diagnosed per American Thyroid Association guidelines. The same sample was also used in a study of T cells in Graves' hyperthyroidism and ophthalmopathy. From that paper: HTBI primers drove first-round RT-PCR of the TCR CDR3.

The sample here was peripheral blood mononuclear cells (PBMCs), taken at new diagnosis, from a patient treated with antithyroid drugs. This TCR was recovered from a man aged 25 to 40 with Graves disease. The chain is built from TRBV24-1 and TRBJ1-2; no reliable D call. CDR3 sequence: CATRSSGDYGYTF. In DNA, the CDR3 is TGTGCCACCCGGTCCTCAGGAGACTATGGCTACACCTTC.